This T cell receptor (beta chain) appears in the sequencing data of a study of blood T cell repertoires in COVID-19. Study overall: Acute and convalescent COVID-19 samples came from the United States, Italy and Spain. PBMCs, B-cell-depleted T cells, or T cells were the source of the cDNA or gDNA that made up the material.

Enrollment of patients from Seattle took place during active infection, with longitudinal follow-up. In the study's own analysis: Amplification of reference gene primers provided the estimated nucleated cell counts. Generated by immunoSEQ multiplex PCR, the TCRdb table keeps only in-frame clones and is missing some. V and J calls and clone size come straight from that table; D and trimming were deduced from the DNA. The sample holds over 250,000 clones, more than 90% seen once. CDR3 length: 15 amino acids. The trim removed 2 bases at V and 2 bases at J, leaving 4 bases unmatched. Germline V gives CDR1 SGDLS, CDR2 YYNGEE.

The V gene is TRBV9, the J gene TRBJ2-1; 7 nucleotides align to TRBD2. The sequence was obtained from a person aged 18 to 35 with COVID-19, enrolled during active disease. Sequencing was done on a sample of peripheral blood. CDR3 residues: CASSVSSGTYNEQFF. Written as DNA, the CDR3 is TGTGCCAGCAGCGTCTCCAGCGGGACCTACAATGAGCAGTTCTTC.